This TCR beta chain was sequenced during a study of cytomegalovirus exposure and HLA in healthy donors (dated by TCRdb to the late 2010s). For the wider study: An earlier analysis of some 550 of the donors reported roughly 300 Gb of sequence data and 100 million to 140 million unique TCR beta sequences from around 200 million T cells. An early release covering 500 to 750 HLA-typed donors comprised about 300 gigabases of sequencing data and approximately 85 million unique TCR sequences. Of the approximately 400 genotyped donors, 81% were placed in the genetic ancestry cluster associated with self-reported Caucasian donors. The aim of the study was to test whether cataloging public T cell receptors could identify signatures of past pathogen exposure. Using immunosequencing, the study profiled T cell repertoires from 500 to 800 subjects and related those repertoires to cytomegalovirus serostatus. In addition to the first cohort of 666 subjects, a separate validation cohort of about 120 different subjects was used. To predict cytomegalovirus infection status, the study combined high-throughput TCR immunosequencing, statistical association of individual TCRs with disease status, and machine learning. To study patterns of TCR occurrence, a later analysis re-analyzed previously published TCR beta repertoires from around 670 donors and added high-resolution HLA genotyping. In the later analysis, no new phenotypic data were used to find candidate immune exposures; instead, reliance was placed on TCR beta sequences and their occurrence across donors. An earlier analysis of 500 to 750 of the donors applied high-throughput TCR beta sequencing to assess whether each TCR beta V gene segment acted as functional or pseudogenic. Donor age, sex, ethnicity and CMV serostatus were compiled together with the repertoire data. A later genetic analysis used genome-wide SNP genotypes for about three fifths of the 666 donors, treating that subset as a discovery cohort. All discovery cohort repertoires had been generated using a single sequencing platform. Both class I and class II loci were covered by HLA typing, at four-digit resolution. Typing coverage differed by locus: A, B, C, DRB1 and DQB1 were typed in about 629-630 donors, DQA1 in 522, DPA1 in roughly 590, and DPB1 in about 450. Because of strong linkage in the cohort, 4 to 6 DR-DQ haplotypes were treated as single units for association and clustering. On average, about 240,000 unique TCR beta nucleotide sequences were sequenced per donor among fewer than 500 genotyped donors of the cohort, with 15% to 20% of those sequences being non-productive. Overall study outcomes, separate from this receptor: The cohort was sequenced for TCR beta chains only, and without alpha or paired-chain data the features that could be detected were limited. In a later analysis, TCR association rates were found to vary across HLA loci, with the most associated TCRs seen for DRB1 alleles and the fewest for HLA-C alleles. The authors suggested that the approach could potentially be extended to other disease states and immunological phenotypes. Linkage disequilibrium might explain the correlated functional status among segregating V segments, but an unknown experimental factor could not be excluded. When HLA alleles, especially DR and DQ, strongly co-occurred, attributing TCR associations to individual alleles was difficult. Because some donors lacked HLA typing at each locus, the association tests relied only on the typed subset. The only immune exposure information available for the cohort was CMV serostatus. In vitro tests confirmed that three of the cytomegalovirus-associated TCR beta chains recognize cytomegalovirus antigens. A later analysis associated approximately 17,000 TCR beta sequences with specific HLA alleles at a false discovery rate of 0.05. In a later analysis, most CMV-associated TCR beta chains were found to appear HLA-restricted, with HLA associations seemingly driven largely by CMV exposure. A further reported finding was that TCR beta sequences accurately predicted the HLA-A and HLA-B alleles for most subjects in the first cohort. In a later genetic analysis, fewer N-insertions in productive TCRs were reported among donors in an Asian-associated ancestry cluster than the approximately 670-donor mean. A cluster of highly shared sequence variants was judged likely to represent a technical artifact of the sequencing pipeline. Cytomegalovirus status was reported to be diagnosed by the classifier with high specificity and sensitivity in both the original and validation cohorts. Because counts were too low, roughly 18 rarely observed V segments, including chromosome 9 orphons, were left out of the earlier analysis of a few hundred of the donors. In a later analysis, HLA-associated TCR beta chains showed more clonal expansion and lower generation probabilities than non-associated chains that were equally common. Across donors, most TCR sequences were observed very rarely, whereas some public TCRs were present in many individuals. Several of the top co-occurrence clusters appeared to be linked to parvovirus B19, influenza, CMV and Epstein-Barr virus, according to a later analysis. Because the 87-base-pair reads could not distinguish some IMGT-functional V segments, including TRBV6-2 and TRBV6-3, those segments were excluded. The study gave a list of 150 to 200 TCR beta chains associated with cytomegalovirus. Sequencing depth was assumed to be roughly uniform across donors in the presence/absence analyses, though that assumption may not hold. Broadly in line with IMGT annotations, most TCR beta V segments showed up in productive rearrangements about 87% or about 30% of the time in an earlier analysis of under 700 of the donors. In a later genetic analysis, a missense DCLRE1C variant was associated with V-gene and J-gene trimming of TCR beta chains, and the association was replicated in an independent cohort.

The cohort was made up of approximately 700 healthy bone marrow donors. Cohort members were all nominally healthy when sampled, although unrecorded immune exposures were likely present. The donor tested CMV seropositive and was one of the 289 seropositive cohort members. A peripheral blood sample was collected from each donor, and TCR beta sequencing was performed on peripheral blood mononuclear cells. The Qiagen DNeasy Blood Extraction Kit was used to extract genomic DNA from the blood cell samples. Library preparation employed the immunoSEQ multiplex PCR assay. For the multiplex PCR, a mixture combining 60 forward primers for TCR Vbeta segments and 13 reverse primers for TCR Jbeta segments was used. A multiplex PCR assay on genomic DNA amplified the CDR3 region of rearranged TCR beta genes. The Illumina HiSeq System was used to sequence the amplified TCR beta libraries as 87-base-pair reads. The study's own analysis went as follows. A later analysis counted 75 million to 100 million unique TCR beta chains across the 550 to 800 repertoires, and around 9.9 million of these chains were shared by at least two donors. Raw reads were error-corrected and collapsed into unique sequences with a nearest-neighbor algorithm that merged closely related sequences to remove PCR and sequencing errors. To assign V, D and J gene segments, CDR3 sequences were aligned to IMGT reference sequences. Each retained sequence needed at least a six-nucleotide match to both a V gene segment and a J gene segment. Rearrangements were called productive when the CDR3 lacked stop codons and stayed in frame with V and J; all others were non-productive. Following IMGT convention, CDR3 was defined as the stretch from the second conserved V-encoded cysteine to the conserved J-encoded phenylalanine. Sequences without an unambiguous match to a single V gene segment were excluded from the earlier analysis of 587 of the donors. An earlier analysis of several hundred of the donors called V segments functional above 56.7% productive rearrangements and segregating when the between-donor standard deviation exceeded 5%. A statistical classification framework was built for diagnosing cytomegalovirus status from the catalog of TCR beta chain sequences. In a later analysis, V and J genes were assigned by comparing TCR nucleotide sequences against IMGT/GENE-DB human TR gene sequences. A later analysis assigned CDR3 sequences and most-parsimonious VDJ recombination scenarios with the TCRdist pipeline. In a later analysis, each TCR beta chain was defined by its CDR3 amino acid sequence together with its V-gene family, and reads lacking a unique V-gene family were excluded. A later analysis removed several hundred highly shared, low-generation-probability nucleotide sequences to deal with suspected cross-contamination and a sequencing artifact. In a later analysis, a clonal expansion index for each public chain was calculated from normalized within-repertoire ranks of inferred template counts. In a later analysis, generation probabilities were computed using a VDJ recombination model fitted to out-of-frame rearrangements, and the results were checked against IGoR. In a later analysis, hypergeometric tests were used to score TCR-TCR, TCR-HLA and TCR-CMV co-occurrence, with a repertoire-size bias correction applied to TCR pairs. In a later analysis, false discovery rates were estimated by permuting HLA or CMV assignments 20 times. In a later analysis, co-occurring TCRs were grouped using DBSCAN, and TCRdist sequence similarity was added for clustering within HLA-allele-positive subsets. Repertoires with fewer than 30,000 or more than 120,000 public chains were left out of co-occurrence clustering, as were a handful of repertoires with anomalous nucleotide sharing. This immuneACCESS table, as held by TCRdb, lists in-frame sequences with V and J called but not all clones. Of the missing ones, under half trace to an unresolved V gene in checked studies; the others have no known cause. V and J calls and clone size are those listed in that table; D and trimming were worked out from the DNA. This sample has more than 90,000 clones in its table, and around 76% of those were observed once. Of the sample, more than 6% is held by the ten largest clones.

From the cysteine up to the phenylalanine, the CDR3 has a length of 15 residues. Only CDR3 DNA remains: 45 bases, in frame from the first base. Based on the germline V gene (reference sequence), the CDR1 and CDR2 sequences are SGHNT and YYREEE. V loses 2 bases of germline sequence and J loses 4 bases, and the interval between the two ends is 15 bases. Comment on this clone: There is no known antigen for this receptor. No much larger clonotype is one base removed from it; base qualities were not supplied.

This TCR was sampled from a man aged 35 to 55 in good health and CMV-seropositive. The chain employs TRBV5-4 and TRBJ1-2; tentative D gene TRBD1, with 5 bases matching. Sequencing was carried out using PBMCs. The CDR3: CASSLTGASFYGYTF. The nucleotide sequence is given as TGTGCCAGCAGCTTAACAGGTGCGTCCTTCTATGGCTACACCTTC. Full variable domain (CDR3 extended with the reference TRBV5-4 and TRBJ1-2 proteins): ETGVTQSPTHLIKTRGQQVTLRCSSQSGHNTVSWYQQALGQGPQFIFQYYREEENGRGNFPPRFSGLQFPNYSSELNVNALELDDSALYLCASSLTGASFYGYTFGSGTRLTVV.